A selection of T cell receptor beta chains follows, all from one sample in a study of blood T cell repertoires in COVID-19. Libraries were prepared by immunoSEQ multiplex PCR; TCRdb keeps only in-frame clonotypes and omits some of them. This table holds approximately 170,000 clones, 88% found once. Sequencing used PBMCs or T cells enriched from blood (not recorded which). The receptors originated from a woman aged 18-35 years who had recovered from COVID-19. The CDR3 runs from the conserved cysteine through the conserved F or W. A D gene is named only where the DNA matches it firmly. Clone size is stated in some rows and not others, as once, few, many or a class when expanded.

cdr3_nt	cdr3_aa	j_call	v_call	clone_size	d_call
TGTGCCAGCAGCCCTACCAGGGGGTACTCCTACGAGCAGTACTTC	CASSPTRGYSYEQYF	TRBJ2-7	TRBV7-2	-	TRBD1
TGTGCCAGCTCACCAGGGGGGATGGATCAGCCCCAGCATTTT	CASSPGGMDQPQHF	TRBJ1-5	TRBV18	-	-
TGTGCCAGCACCGGGGGAAACACCATATATTTT	CASTGGNTIYF	TRBJ1-3	TRBV6-5	-	-
TGTGCCAGCACCAAACTAGCGGGGGCCCCCGGTCGCCCCGAGCAGTACTTC	CASTKLAGAPGRPEQYF	TRBJ2-7	TRBV27	-	TRBD2
TGTGCCAGCACGATTACCGGGACAGTCTATAATTCACCCCTCCACTTT	CASTITGTVYNSPLHF	TRBJ1-6	TRBV2	once	TRBD1
TGTGCCAGCAGGGAGGATGAAAAACTGTTTTTT	CASREDEKLFF	TRBJ1-4	TRBV6-5	-	-
TGTGCCAGCGCTACGAAAGAGACCCAGTACTTC	CASATKETQYF	TRBJ2-5	TRBV6-5	-	-
TGTGCCAGCAGCTATCCGCCGGGGGGTAGCGAAAAACTGTTTTTT	CASSYPPGGSEKLFF	TRBJ1-4	TRBV7-9	-	-
TGTGCCAGCAGTGCGGGACAGGGTAGTTGGGGAAACACCATATATTTT	CASSAGQGSWGNTIYF	TRBJ1-3	TRBV6-1	-	TRBD1
TGTGCCAGCAGTTTAGTGGGGCAGTCCTCCTACAATGAGCAGTTCTTC	CASSLVGQSSYNEQFF	TRBJ2-1	TRBV28	few	-
TGTGCCAGCAGTCCACATCCGGACAGGGGGCGCTCGGGGGAGCTGTTTTTT	CASSPHPDRGRSGELFF	TRBJ2-2	TRBV6-6	-	TRBD1
TGCGCCAGCAGCCAAGTAATTCGTGATGAGCAGTTCTTC	CASSQVIRDEQFF	TRBJ2-1	TRBV4-1	-	-
TGTGCCAGCAGCCAACTTGGGCAGGGCACAGATACGCAGTATTTT	CASSQLGQGTDTQYF	TRBJ2-3	TRBV7-8	-	-
TGTGCCACCAGCAGAGATCGGGGTTCCTACGAGCAGTACTTC	CATSRDRGSYEQYF	TRBJ2-7	TRBV15	-	-
TGTGCCAGAAGCTTAGCCCTACAGGGGGTATTGGATAGCAATCAGCCCCAGCATTTT	CARSLALQGVLDSNQPQHF	TRBJ1-5	TRBV7-5	-	-
TGTGCCAGCGGTGGCAATTCTCCCCAAAAACTGTTTTTT	CASGGNSPQKLFF	TRBJ1-4	TRBV7-2	-	-
TGTGCCATCAGTGAGCCTAGCGGGCGGAAGTACAATGAGCAGTTCTTC	CAISEPSGRKYNEQFF	TRBJ2-1	TRBV10-3	-	TRBD2
TGCGCCAGCAGCCTCCCGGGGAACACTGAAGCTTTCTTT	CASSLPGNTEAFF	TRBJ1-1	TRBV4-1	-	-
TGCAGTGCTAGTTCTGTCTCAGAGACCCAGTACTTC	CSASSVSETQYF	TRBJ2-5	TRBV20-1	-	-
TGTGCCAGCAGTTTAAACGGACAGGGAGGTATGAATGAGCAGTTCTTC	CASSLNGQGGMNEQFF	TRBJ2-1	TRBV28	-	TRBD1
TGTGCCAGCAGTTATACTGGGGACTCAATCTCCTACGAGCAGTACTTC	CASSYTGDSISYEQYF	TRBJ2-7	TRBV2	-	-
TGCGCCAGCAGCCGATTGGGCCAGCCCTACGAGCAGTACTTC	CASSRLGQPYEQYF	TRBJ2-7	TRBV4-3	-	-
TGTGCCAGCAGCCAAGAAGAGGGGGCCGGCGGGGAGCTGTTTTTT	CASSQEEGAGGELFF	TRBJ2-2	TRBV4-2	many	TRBD1
TGCGCCAGCAGCCAAGAGGGACCGACAGGAAAAGCTGAAGCTTTCTTT	CASSQEGPTGKAEAFF	TRBJ1-1	TRBV4-1	-	-
TGTGCCAGCAACACCGGGACTAGCAATGAGCAGTTCTTC	CASNTGTSNEQFF	TRBJ2-1	TRBV6-5	-	TRBD2
TGTGCCAGCAGCCGCAGGGGCCACACAGATACGCAGTATTTT	CASSRRGHTDTQYF	TRBJ2-3	TRBV28	-	-
TGTGCCAGCAGTTCCACCAGGGGCAAACCCAACAATGAGCAGTTCTTC	CASSSTRGKPNNEQFF	TRBJ2-1	TRBV6-5	-	-
TGTGCCAGCAGCCCATGGACAGGGAACACTGAAGCTTTCTTT	CASSPWTGNTEAFF	TRBJ1-1	TRBV7-2	few	TRBD1
TGTGCCAGCAGCGAAAAAACCGGGACTAGCCCACGCCCCGGGGAGCTGTTTTTT	CASSEKTGTSPRPGELFF	TRBJ2-2	TRBV7-9	-	TRBD2
TGTGCCAGCAGCAGGGGGGGTCTAGCGAATGAGCAGTTCTTC	CASSRGGLANEQFF	TRBJ2-1	TRBV7-9	-	-
TGTGCCAGTAGTAAGGACAGGGTCCATCAGCCCCAGCATTTT	CASSKDRVHQPQHF	TRBJ1-5	TRBV19	-	TRBD1
TGTGCCAGCAGCCTCGGACAGGGCGGAACTGAAGCTTTCTTT	CASSLGQGGTEAFF	TRBJ1-1	TRBV28	-	TRBD1
TGTGCCAGCAGTTCAATAGGGGGTTGGGACCGGCCTGTAGGGGCCCAGCATTTT	CASSSIGGWDRPVGAQHF	TRBJ1-5	TRBV28	-	-
TGTGCCAGCAGCTGGAACGGGGGTTCGAACACTGAAGCTTTCTTT	CASSWNGGSNTEAFF	TRBJ1-1	TRBV7-2	-	-
TGTGCCTGGACCTTGATAGTCGGGGGCTCCTACGAGCAGTACTTC	CAWTLIVGGSYEQYF	TRBJ2-7	TRBV30	-	-
TGTGCCAGTAGTACTCGGGAGAACAATTCACCCCTCCACTTT	CASSTRENNSPLHF	TRBJ1-6	TRBV19	-	-
TGTGCCAGCAGTTTACTAGACAGATTCCCTTACGGTGAGCAGTTCTTC	CASSLLDRFPYGEQFF	TRBJ2-1	TRBV27	-	-
TGTGCCAGCAGCCGCGACAGAGAGGTCGGCTATGGCTACACCTTC	CASSRDREVGYGYTF	TRBJ1-2	TRBV7-9	-	-